This paragraph covers one T cell receptor beta chain sequence. It has no known antigen specificity. Qualities for individual bases were not recorded, and no much larger clone is one base off. This specimen belongs to a study of identical twins (TCRdb year 2016). About the investigation overall: TCR alpha and beta repertoires from monozygotic twins, unrelated adults of various ages and cord blood were deep-sequenced to test whether fetal clonotypes persist. To rule out contamination, replicate twin experiments were performed at different times with different library preparation protocols.

Every donor in the study was a healthy Caucasian. Three pairs of female monozygotic twins, all aged 18 to 29 years, were included in the twin cohort. Peripheral blood mononuclear cells were used as the source from which RNA for TCR libraries was isolated. The library relied on 5' RACE. Reads for this sample came from an Illumina HiSeq 2000. A universal primer binding site was introduced by template switching, and a unique molecular identifier was present in the final cDNA, enabling accurate counting of TCR cDNA molecules. Specific primers in the conserved constant-segment region were used to synthesize first-strand cDNA for TCR alpha and beta chains. To control for contamination, every cDNA library carried two barcodes: a SMART-Mk sample barcode plus Illumina barcodes. Two successive PCR steps introduced TruSeq adapter sequences along with Illumina sample barcodes. TCR alpha and beta cDNA libraries were sequenced on the Illumina HiSeq platform with custom primers. As for the authors' bioinformatics: Unique molecular identifiers were extracted from raw reads with MiGEC, and CDR3 positions were determined with MiXCR. Recombination models were inferred per individual with the repgenHMM and IGoR tools using an EM algorithm. The tcR package in R was used for shared clonotype analysis, with sharing normalized by the product of cloneset sizes. To study raw recombination without the effects of thymic and clonal selection, out-of-frame nonproductive sequences were analyzed. Clones were called with MiXCR by TCRdb after fastp trimmed the public reads at Q25, and only in-frame beta chains were retained. Rows merge per CDR3 protein into single entries with the most common DNA and genes. TCRdb's processing, not the authors' own work, is the source of the V and J calls. For this sample the table gives some 560,000 distinct CDR3 sequences, of which more than 9% were detected only once. The ten biggest clones cover around 3.2% of the sample.

The CDR3, from cysteine to phenylalanine, totals 19 residues. Only the CDR3 portion is preserved as DNA: 57 bases, with reading frame beginning at the first base. V has 2 bases trimmed and J has 0 bases trimmed; junction bases matching no gene number 12. According to the germline V gene, CDR1 reads SGHVS and CDR2 reads FQNEAQ. Study-level results and caveats: The excess sharing between twins in beta out-of-frame sequences was weaker because fewer shared sequences reduced the signal-to-noise ratio. Invariant T cells such as MAIT and iNKT could partly confound zero-insertion analyses, though diverse VJ usage argued against this for most clonotypes. Out-of-frame TCR alpha sharing in monozygotic twins was systematically underestimated by recombination models, whereas sharing between unrelated individuals was in agreement with the recombination models. Abundant cord blood beta clonotypes had fewer insertions, young adult naive repertoires showed a similar but weaker trend, and memory repertoires showed no such trend. Because the same donors could not be followed over many years, the conclusions depended on cross-sectional statistical analysis. Compared with coincidental sharing between unrelated individuals, an excess of low generation-probability sequences was observed among out-of-frame TCR alpha sequences shared between twins.

The same sample was also used in a study of yellow fever vaccine responses in identical twins. As described in the second report: According to the authors, in identical twins the way T cells responded to vaccination appeared partly convergent and partly personalized. In identical twins, the study followed T cell clones that responded to the vaccine with precision.

The rearranged segments are TRBV7-8 and TRBJ2-2, with 7 bases aligning to TRBD1. Source material: PBMCs. The TCR originated in a woman under 30 in good health. The CDR3 protein sequence reads: CASSLSFNGQDANTGELFF. The DNA sequence follows: TGTGCCAGCAGCTTATCCTTTAACGGACAGGACGCGAACACCGGGGAGCTGTTTTTT.